The rows below give T cell receptor beta chains drawn from one sample of a study of molecular identifiers for immune sequencing clone quantification. MiXCR was run by TCRdb on the PCR reads, yielding one entry per CDR3 protein. The sample has 300,000 to 400,000 distinct CDR3 sequences, about 20% seen once. What was sequenced was naive CD8+ T cells from blood, with Jurkat cell RNA spiked in. These receptors all stem from a human donor in good health. Some libraries in this study had Jurkat cell RNA spiked in. Each CDR3 is given with its conserved first and last residue. The D gene is left open where the match is weak. Some rows mark clone size as missing; the rest say once, few, many or name a class of expanded clone.

clone_size j_call v_call cdr3_length d_call cdr3_aa cdr3_nt
many TRBJ2-5 TRBV14 13 . CASSQVRLETQYF TGTGCCAGCAGCCAAGTCCGCTTGGAGACCCAGTACTTC
many TRBJ1-1 TRBV7-9 14 . CASSLGPRDSEAFF TGTGCCAGCAGCTTAGGGCCCAGGGACTCTGAAGCTTTCTTT
many TRBJ2-7 TRBV5-6 14 . CASSPGGSLYEQYF TGTGCCAGCAGCCCGGGCGGCAGCCTGTACGAGCAGTACTTC
. TRBJ2-1 TRBV4-3 14 . CASSQNRGGYEQFF TGCGCCAGCAGCCAAAATCGGGGTGGGTATGAGCAGTTCTTC
. TRBJ1-1 TRBV28 16 TRBD1 CASSLALLQGGTEAFF TGTGCCAGCAGTTTAGCGCTACTTCAGGGGGGCACTGAAGCTTTCTTT
many TRBJ2-3 TRBV12-3/TRBV12-4 13 . CASSLVGTDTQYF TGTGCCAGCAGCTTAGTAGGGACAGATACGCAGTATTTT
. TRBJ2-1 TRBV12-3/TRBV12-4 16 TRBD1 CASRPRPGQGCNEQFF TGTGCCAGCAGGCCTAGACCGGGACAGGGGTGCAATGAGCAGTTCTTC
many TRBJ2-1 TRBV11-2 17 . CASSQRLKTSPGNEQFF TGTGCCAGCAGCCAGAGACTAAAAACCTCCCCGGGGAATGAGCAGTTCTTC
many TRBJ2-5 TRBV7-9 16 TRBD1 CASSHPGTGAQETQYF TGTGCCAGCAGCCATCCCGGGACAGGGGCCCAAGAGACCCAGTACTTC
many TRBJ1-1 TRBV19 16 . CASSMDSDGPNTEAFF TGTGCCAGTAGTATGGACTCAGACGGACCGAACACTGAAGCTTTCTTT
many TRBJ2-1 TRBV5-1 20 . CASSLPGGPPLAAPYNEQFF TGCGCCAGCAGCCTGCCCGGGGGCCCTCCTCTGGCTGCTCCCTACAATGAGCAGTTCTTC
. TRBJ2-1 TRBV7-2 18 . CASSLFQGAGGPYNEQFF TGTGCCAGCAGCTTATTCCAGGGGGCGGGGGGACCTTACAATGAGCAGTTCTTC
. TRBJ2-3 TRBV19 10 . CATKYDTQYF TGTGCCACTAAATACGATACGCAGTATTTT
. TRBJ2-7 TRBV19 13 . CASSIASYYEQYF TGTGCCAGTAGTATAGCCTCATACTACGAGCAGTACTTC
many TRBJ1-2 TRBV5-6 14 TRBD1 CASSPDRGFYGYTF TGTGCCAGCAGCCCTGACAGGGGGTTCTATGGCTACACCTTC